The rows below give T cell receptor beta chains drawn from one sample of a study of regulatory T cells in long-lasting Graves disease. TCRdb re-called the multiplex PCR reads through MiXCR, storing one row per CDR3 protein. The sample includes about 520,000 distinct CDR3 sequences, more than 10% seen only once; the top ten take 8.9%. These same data were also listed under a study on T cells in Graves' hyperthyroidism and ophthalmopathy.

Source: peripheral blood mononuclear cells (PBMCs), taken at new diagnosis, from a patient treated with antithyroid drugs. These receptors were obtained from a woman aged 25 to 39 with Graves disease. Both conserved end residues are part of each CDR3. Fields, in order: V gene, D gene, clone size, CDR3 protein. The D gene is left open where the match is weak. Clone size appears in some rows only: once, few, many, or a class for an expanded clone.

V gene: TRBV5-1; D gene: NA; clone size: NA; CDR3 protein: CASSLSSVNTEAFF
V gene: TRBV6-1; D gene: TRBD2; clone size: many; CDR3 protein: CASSLIAGVEEQYF
V gene: TRBV29-1; D gene: TRBD1; clone size: NA; CDR3 protein: CSVGRTGGSVDF
V gene: TRBV24-1; D gene: NA; clone size: NA; CDR3 protein: CATSDPPGGTDTQYF
V gene: TRBV28; D gene: NA; clone size: many; CDR3 protein: CASTNRYSYQPQHF
V gene: TRBV9; D gene: NA; clone size: few; CDR3 protein: CASSVGDNWNTEAFF
V gene: TRBV7-2; D gene: TRBD1; clone size: many; CDR3 protein: CASSLAAGGPYEQYF
V gene: TRBV11-2; D gene: TRBD2; clone size: many; CDR3 protein: CASSFSSGATDTQYF
V gene: TRBV19; D gene: NA; clone size: NA; CDR3 protein: CASSPSGQGSSEQYF
V gene: TRBV7-2; D gene: TRBD2; clone size: NA; CDR3 protein: CASSLTTGLADTGELFF
V gene: TRBV5-4; D gene: TRBD2; clone size: few; CDR3 protein: CASSLGGRARGDTQYF
V gene: TRBV12-3/TRBV12-4; D gene: NA; clone size: NA; CDR3 protein: CASSLIGFGDYEQYF
V gene: TRBV3-1; D gene: NA; clone size: many; CDR3 protein: CASSQEIPGTEISTNEKLFF
V gene: TRBV5-1; D gene: TRBD1; clone size: many; CDR3 protein: CASMGQIPSGANVLTF
V gene: TRBV4-2; D gene: NA; clone size: NA; CDR3 protein: CASSQGTGIKSTDTQYF
V gene: TRBV7-9; D gene: TRBD2; clone size: NA; CDR3 protein: CASSLIAGTSMKYF
V gene: TRBV28; D gene: TRBD1; clone size: many; CDR3 protein: CASSPDRGLLETQYF